This T cell receptor beta chain was sequenced in a study of T cell repertoires in aging, cancer and after chemotherapy. The CDR3 consists of 13 residues. CDR1 is DFQATT and CDR2 is SNEGSKA in the germline V gene (reference sequence). V was trimmed by 0 bases and J by 3 bases, leaving 8 bases between them. Amplification of TCR beta used genomic DNA extracted from peripheral blood. A mixed TRB-A/B primer pool amplified rearranged TRB by multiplex touch-down PCR. TCRdb used MiXCR to reprocess the multiplex PCR reads, holding one entry per CDR3 protein. The sample holds approximately 2,000 distinct CDR3 sequences; approximately 18% are singletons and the top ten take approximately 4.6%.

J is TRBJ1-1 and V is TRBV20-1; TRBD1 is a possible D gene (5 bases). This TCR was recovered from a human donor with a solid tumor. Sequencing was carried out using blood. The DNA for the CDR3 is TGCAGTGCTAGAGATCAGGGCGACACTGAAGCTTTCTTT. Translating gives CSARDQGDTEAFF.